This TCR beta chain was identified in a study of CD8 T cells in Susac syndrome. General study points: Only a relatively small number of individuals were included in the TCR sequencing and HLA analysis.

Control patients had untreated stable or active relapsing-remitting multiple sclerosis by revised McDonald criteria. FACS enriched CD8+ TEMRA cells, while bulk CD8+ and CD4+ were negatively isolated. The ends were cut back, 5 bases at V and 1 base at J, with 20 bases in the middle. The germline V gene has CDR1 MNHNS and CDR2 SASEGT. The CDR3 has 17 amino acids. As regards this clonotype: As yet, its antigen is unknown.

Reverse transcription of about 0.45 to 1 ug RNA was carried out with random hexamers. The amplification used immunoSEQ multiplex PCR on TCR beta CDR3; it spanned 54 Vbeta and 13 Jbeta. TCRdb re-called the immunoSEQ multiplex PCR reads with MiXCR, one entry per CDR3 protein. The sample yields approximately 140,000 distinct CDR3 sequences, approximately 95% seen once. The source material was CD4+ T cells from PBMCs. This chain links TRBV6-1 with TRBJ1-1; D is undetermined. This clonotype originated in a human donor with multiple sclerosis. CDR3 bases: TGTGCCAGCAGTCGCCGCGGAGGGCCTCGGAAGAACACTGAAGCTTTCTTT. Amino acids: CASSRRGGPRKNTEAFF.